This T cell receptor beta chain emerged from a study of cytomegalovirus exposure and HLA in healthy donors. Study observations and caveats: Whilst most TCR sequences proved rare, a subset of public TCRs occurred across many donors. Another analysis was done later, and it associated over 15,000 TCR beta sequences with HLA alleles at 0.05 false discovery rate.

CDR1 and CDR2 (germline): SGHTA, FQGTGA. V lost 1 base, J lost 2 bases, and 8 bases lay in between. The length of the CDR3 is 14 residues. Note on this clone: Its matching antigen is unknown.

Researchers ran the PCR with 60 Vbeta and 13 Jbeta primers. How the authors handled the data: The authors later counted 70 million to 85 million unique TCR beta chains, some 9.9 million of them shared. The table came from immunoSEQ multiplex PCR; TCRdb's copy has only in-frame clones and leaves some out. That table furnishes V, J and clone size, whereas the DNA furnished D and trimming. The profile shows 150,000 to 200,000 clones, 82% of them singletons. The clonotype comes from a girl under 18 in good health and CMV-seropositive. The specimen was PBMCs. The chain links TRBV7-3 to TRBJ2-5, with TRBD2 as a possible D gene (6 bases). The CDR3 DNA reads TGTGCCAGCAGCTTAATTGCGGGGCAAGAGACCCAGTACTTC. This sequence encodes CASSLIAGQETQYF.